These 30 T cell receptor beta chains came from one sample sequenced in a study of blood T cell repertoires in COVID-19. Sequencing was performed with immunoSEQ multiplex PCR; in TCRdb, only in-frame clones are kept and a portion is missing. The table lists fewer than 200,000 clones, 84% of them singletons, with 5.5% to 7.5% in the top ten. The specimen was peripheral blood. The receptors were sampled from a human donor in a cohort sampled during active COVID-19.

The chain recombines TRBV19 with TRBJ1-5; TRBD1 matches at 8 bases. Germline V gene lookup returns CDR1 LNHDA and CDR2 SQIVND (reference sequence). The CDR3 extends over 15 amino acids. V lost 8 bases to trimming and J lost 0 bases; unmatched junction nucleotides: 6. The DNA for the CDR3 is TGTGCCAGTCGGACAGGGTCCCTTAGCAATCAGCCCCAGCATTTT. This sequence encodes CASRTGSLSNQPQHF. Looking up the rest from reference TRBV19 and TRBJ1-5 gives the full variable domain: DGGITQSPKYLFRKEGQNVTLSCEQNLNHDAMYWYRQDPGQGLRLIYYSQIVNDFQKGDIAEGYSVSREKKESFPLTVTSAQKNPTAFYLCASRTGSLSNQPQHFGDGTRLSIL.

This chain connects TRBV10-3 to TRBJ1-1; the D gene is possibly TRBD1 (5 bases). Trimming cost V 11 bases and J 5 bases, with 15 bases left between them. The germline V gene has CDR1 ENHRY and CDR2 SYGVKD. The CDR3 loop spans 12 amino acids. The CDR3 spells CACGRDLTEAFF. The CDR3 bases are TGTGCCTGTGGCAGGGACTTAACTGAAGCTTTCTTT.

This chain connects TRBV18 to TRBJ1-1; D not resolved. Trimming removed 0 bases from V and 3 bases from J, with 14 bases in between. The CDR3 contains 16 residues. Per the germline V gene, CDR1 is KGHSH and CDR2 is LQKENI. The DNA of the CDR3 is TGTGCCAGCTCACCACCTAACGGCGGGGTATACACTGAAGCTTTCTTT. It specifies CASSPPNGGVYTEAFF.

The J gene is TRBJ2-1, the V gene TRBV6-5; 10 positions match TRBD2. Germline V lookup: CDR1 MNHEY, CDR2 SVGAGI. This CDR3 has 15 residues. The trim removed 1 base at V and 9 bases at J, leaving 6 bases unmatched. The chain's CDR3 is CASSYLAGGGTEQFF. The CDR3 DNA reads TGTGCCAGCAGTTACTTAGCGGGGGGAGGGACTGAGCAGTTCTTC.

This clone occurred once. The CDR3 DNA is TGTGCCACCAGCAGAGATAGGCAGGGTGTAGATGGCTACACCTTC. Its protein product is CATSRDRQGVDGYTF. The chain is built from TRBV15 and TRBJ1-2, with D maybe TRBD1 (5 bases). The CDR3 contains 15 residues. The V end was cut by 0 bases, the J end by 6 bases, with 14 bases between. Germline CDR1 is LNHNV and CDR2 is YYDKDF (reference sequence).

The chain links TRBV5-6 to TRBJ2-1; D might be TRBD1 (6 bases). V was shortened by 6 bases and J by 5 bases, with 12 bases between the two germline ends. Germline CDR1 SGHDT, CDR2 YYEEEE. The CDR3 is made up of 13 amino acids. The CDR3: CASTGDINNEQFF. The DNA for the CDR3 is TGTGCCAGCACTGGGGACATAAACAATGAGCAGTTCTTC.

The rearrangement links TRBV7-6 to TRBJ2-7, with a possible D match to TRBD1 (6 bases). Trimming pared 5 bases from V and 3 bases from J, leaving 17 bases between. The V gene's germline CDR1 is SGHVS and CDR2 FNYEAQ. The CDR3 contains 15 residues. CDR3 DNA sequence: TGTGCCAGCAGCGTATGGGCACAGGGTGGCTACGAGCAGTACTTC. Its translation is CASSVWAQGGYEQYF. Full variable domain (outside the CDR3, taken from reference TRBV7-6 and TRBJ2-7): GAGVSQSPRYKVTKRGQDVALRCDPISGHVSLYWYRQALGQGPEFLTYFNYEAQQDKSGLPNDRFSAERPEGSISTLTIQRTEQRDSAMYRCASSVWAQGGYEQYFGPGTRLTVT.

Only a few counts were recorded for this clone. This chain uses TRBV29-1 with TRBJ1-1; weak D call: TRBD1 (5 bases). V gave up 7 bases and J gave up 0 bases, with 15 bases separating them. This CDR3 region has 14 residues. Germline assignment: CDR1 SQVTM and CDR2 ANQGSEA. This chain's CDR3 is CSETGLKLNTEAFF. CDR3 nucleotides: TGCAGCGAAACAGGTTTAAAATTGAACACTGAAGCTTTCTTT.

This clone was recorded a few times. The chain is built from TRBV11-2 and TRBJ1-5; 7 nucleotides match TRBD1. The length of the CDR3 is 15 residues. The germline V gene encodes CDR1 SGHAT and CDR2 FQNNGV. The trim removed 7 bases at V and 6 bases at J, leaving 12 bases unmatched. The CDR3: CASIPTGTAVQPQHF. The CDR3 DNA sequence: TGTGCCAGCATCCCTACCGGGACAGCAGTTCAGCCCCAGCATTTT.

V usage is TRBV7-8 and J usage is TRBJ2-7; TRBD1 matches 10 bases. V was pared by 5 bases and J by 3 bases, with 4 bases of the junction left unmatched. CDR3 length: 14 residues. Germline values: CDR1 SGHVS, CDR2 FQNEAQ. The CDR3 DNA sequence: TGTGCCAGCAGCGGGCGGACAGGGGGCTACGAGCAGTACTTC. Protein sequence: CASSGRTGGYEQYF.

Here the CDR3 reads CASSEERADTQYF. In DNA, the CDR3 is TGTGCCAGCAGTGAAGAAAGAGCAGATACGCAGTATTTT. V gene TRBV6-1 combines with J gene TRBJ2-3; D is unclear. This CDR3 region has 13 residues. Germline assignment: CDR1 MNHNS and CDR2 SASEGT. V gave up 1 base and J gave up 4 bases, with 6 bases separating them.

This clone was recorded once. The chain joins TRBV4-2 to TRBJ2-7, with 9 bases aligning to TRBD1. J was trimmed by 2 bases and V by 2 bases; bases with no gene match: 4. The germline gives CDR1 LGHNA, CDR2 YNFKEQ. This CDR3 contains 15 residues. CDR3 DNA: TGTGCCAGCAGCCAAACAGGGGGCGTTGCCTACGAGCAGTACTTC. Amino acids: CASSQTGGVAYEQYF.

This clone was observed a single time. This chain joins TRBV6-6 and TRBJ2-1, with 12 bases fitting TRBD1. Per germline, CDR1 MNHNY and CDR2 SVGAGI (reference sequence). V was pared by 6 bases and J by 7 bases, with 10 bases of the junction left unmatched. This CDR3 region has 16 residues. The CDR3 spells CASRDTGTGGRNEQFF. The DNA of the CDR3 is TGTGCCAGCAGAGATACCGGGACAGGGGGCAGGAATGAGCAGTTCTTC.

The chain links TRBV2 to TRBJ2-2; possible D gene TRBD2, 5 bases. Germline V gene data show CDR1 as SNHLY and CDR2 as FYNNEI. CDR3 length equals 16 residues. Between the trimmed V and J ends, which lost 5 bases and 0 bases, there was a span of 13 bases. CDR3 bases: TGTGCCAGCAGTACACAAGCGGCTTCGAACACCGGGGAGCTGTTTTTT. The encoded protein is CASSTQAASNTGELFF.

This chain connects TRBV4-1 to TRBJ2-7; 7 nucleotides agree with TRBD1. This CDR3 region has 16 residues. V lost 1 base and J lost 5; bases outside the gene matches: 11. The germline V gene encodes CDR1 MGHRA and CDR2 YSYEKL. CDR3 amino acids: CASSQAPGQLLHEQYF. The CDR3, as DNA: TGCGCCAGCAGCCAAGCGCCGGGACAGCTATTGCACGAGCAGTACTTC.

This clone appeared a single time. The chain is built from TRBV12-3 or TRBV12-4 and TRBJ1-2; the match to TRBD1 covers 8 bases. After removal of 3 bases from V and 8 bases from J, the junction contained 2 bases not matched to a gene. This CDR3 comprises 12 residues. The CDR3, as DNA: TGTGCCAGCAGTTTGACAGGGGCAGGCTACACCTTC. Encoded protein: CASSLTGAGYTF.

The rearrangement uses TRBV11-2 and TRBJ1-1, with a weak D call TRBD1 (5 bases). The V end lost 6 bases, the J end lost 5 bases, and 16 bases lay between the germline ends. The CDR3 sequence is 14 residues long. Germline V gene sequence: CDR1 SGHAT, CDR2 FQNNGV. DNA of the CDR3: TGTGCCAGCAGACCGCGGGGGTCGGGGACTGAAGCTTTCTTT. It translates to CASRPRGSGTEAFF.

The chain couples TRBV9 to TRBJ2-7; no clear D. The V end lost 4 bases, the J end lost 4 bases, and 18 bases lay between the germline ends. The CDR3 has 15 amino acids. Per the germline V gene, CDR1 is SGDLS and CDR2 is YYNGEE. CDR3 loop: CASSPSPRLTYEQYF. For the CDR3, the DNA is TGTGCCAGCAGCCCCAGCCCGCGACTCACTTACGAGCAGTACTTC.

CDR3 residues: CASSFSNTGTGYGYTF. As DNA, the CDR3 is TGCGCCAGCAGCTTTTCTAACACCGGGACAGGCTATGGCTACACCTTC. The chain joins TRBV5-1 to TRBJ1-2; TRBD1 matches at 8 bases. V gave up 2 bases and J gave up 4 bases; unmatched junction bases: 10. Germline CDR1 SGHRS, CDR2 YFSETQ. This CDR3 comprises 16 residues.

This chain joins TRBV3-1 (or the pseudogene TRBV3-2) and TRBJ1-6, with unresolved D. Germline V gene data show CDR1 as LGHDT and CDR2 as YNNKEL (reference sequence). The CDR3 is made up of 15 amino acids. Trimming shortened V by 5 bases and J by 6 bases, and 14 bases separated the two germline ends. This CDR3 is CASSFRGVTNSPLHF. The CDR3 DNA sequence: TGTGCCAGCAGCTTCCGCGGGGTCACTAATTCACCCCTCCACTTT.

The V call is TRBV30, the J call TRBJ2-5; TRBD1 aligns across 8 bases. V shed 3 bases and J 5 bases; nucleotides not matched to a gene: 11. This CDR3 contains 15 residues. CDR1 and CDR2 (germline): GTSNPN, SVGIG (reference sequence). The CDR3 coding sequence is TGTGCCTGGAGCGGATGGACAGGGATGGGGGAGACCCAGTACTTC. It codes for CAWSGWTGMGETQYF.

The V gene is TRBV7-9, the J gene TRBJ2-3; TRBD1 aligns across 7 bases. This CDR3 spans 15 amino acids. V dropped 7 bases and J dropped 1; count of bases not matched to a gene: 8. Germline CDR1 SEHNR, CDR2 FQNEAQ (reference sequence). In DNA form, the CDR3 reads TGTGCCAGCATCTTGACAGGGATTCGCACAGATACGCAGTATTTT. This translates into CASILTGIRTDTQYF.

The chain couples TRBV7-2 to TRBJ1-6, with TRBD1 identical over 10 bases. V shed 5 bases, J shed 6 bases, and the junction held 4 bases outside the gene matches. The germline CDR1 and CDR2 sequences are SGHTA and FQGNSA. The CDR3 consists of 15 residues. In nucleotides, the CDR3 is TGTGCCAGCAGCCCCGGGACAGGGGTTAATTCACCCCTCCACTTT. It yields the protein CASSPGTGVNSPLHF.

This clone has a single count. The gene calls are TRBV5-5 and TRBJ2-1; D gene uncertain. Germline CDR1 reads SGHKS; CDR2 reads YYEKEE (reference sequence). The CDR3 length is 13 residues. Trimming pared 0 bases from V and 5 bases from J, leaving 6 bases between. DNA for the CDR3: TGTGCCAGCAGCTTGGCACTCCACAATGAGCAGTTCTTC. This codes for CASSLALHNEQFF.

J is TRBJ2-1 and V is TRBV2; D possibly corresponds to TRBD1 (7 bases). The CDR3 length is 15 residues. Germline V gene lookup returns CDR1 SNHLY and CDR2 FYNNEI. The V gene lost 6 bases and the J gene lost 4 bases, with 16 bases spanning the gap. Written as DNA, the CDR3 is TGTGCCAGCAGATTAGGGGGGACAGAGTACAATGAGCAGTTCTTC. Residues: CASRLGGTEYNEQFF.

The J gene is TRBJ1-4, the V gene TRBV6-6; 9 bases are a match to TRBD1. The germline V gene has CDR1 MNHNY and CDR2 SVGAGI (reference sequence). J lost 7 bases, V lost 5 bases, and 17 bases had no gene match. The CDR3 runs 18 residues. The CDR3 sequence: CASSPQPYDTGGTEKLFF. CDR3 bases: TGTGCCAGCAGTCCACAACCCTATGATACAGGGGGCACTGAAAAACTGTTTTTT.

This chain connects TRBV27 to TRBJ2-1; D is perhaps TRBD2 (5 bases). V lost 2 bases, J lost 9 bases, and 11 bases lay in between. The CDR3 loop spans 13 amino acids. Germline assignment: CDR1 MNHEY and CDR2 SMNVEV (reference sequence). CDR3 in amino acids: CASSLAGFGEQFF. DNA of the CDR3: TGTGCCAGCAGTTTAGCGGGTTTTGGTGAGCAGTTCTTC.

V gene TRBV6-5 combines with J gene TRBJ1-1, with 7 bases identical to TRBD1. Germline V gene data show CDR1 as MNHEY and CDR2 as SVGAGI. V gave up 6 bases and J gave up 3 bases; unmatched junction bases: 10. The CDR3 extends over 15 amino acids. As DNA, the CDR3 is TGTGCCAGCAGGCGATCGACAGGGCCGTACACTGAAGCTTTCTTT. It translates to CASRRSTGPYTEAFF.

This clone was counted between two and nine times. The gene calls are TRBV10-1 and TRBJ1-1; 7 bases match TRBD1. Germline loops: CDR1 WNHNN, CDR2 SYGVQD (reference sequence). CDR3 length: 15 residues. V was clipped by 3 bases and J by 3 bases; unmatched bases: 7. This CDR3 is CASSDDRVADTEAFF. In DNA form, the CDR3 reads TGCGCCAGCAGTGATGACAGGGTTGCTGACACTGAAGCTTTCTTT.

This chain uses TRBV19 with TRBJ1-3; D uncertain. V lost 6 bases, J lost 0 bases, and 9 bases lay in between. Germline values: CDR1 LNHDA, CDR2 SQIVND (reference sequence). CDR3 length: 14 residues. CDR3 residues: CASSPSNSGNTIYF. CDR3 nucleotide sequence: TGTGCCAGTAGCCCGTCTAACTCTGGAAACACCATATATTTT.